The sequence of this T cell receptor beta chain was determined in a study of shared clonotypes between healthy human individuals. Naive CD8 populations comprised CD45RO-negative cells positively selected for CCR7, excluding terminally differentiated effector memory CD45RA+ cells. There were no recent acute infections or vaccinations among the donors, who were healthy HIV-negative adults. Only Caucasian adults living in Nashville, Tennessee served as donors. This clone showed up just once. Its antigen is currently unknown. Evenly divided among several immunoSEQ plates was the genomic DNA of each subset. Measured with immunoSEQ multiplex PCR; TCRdb has only the in-frame clones, and not every one. The profile shows 500,000 to 700,000 clones, about 95% of them singletons. CDR1 LGHNA and CDR2 YNFKEQ come from the germline V gene. Trimming pared 1 base from V and 15 bases from J, leaving 19 bases between. There are 14 residues in the CDR3.

Regarding the study as a whole: Among a few donors, approximately 5% of naive CD4 clonotypes were found in common.

This clonotype was obtained from a woman aged 25 to 39 in good health. Sample: naive CD8+ T cells sorted from blood. The chain combines TRBV4-2 with TRBJ2-1; D assignment may be TRBD1 or TRBD2 (6 bases each). The CDR3 reads CASSQVEGGKSTFF. The CDR3 DNA sequence: TGTGCCAGCAGCCAAGTGGAAGGGGGGAAGTCTACGTTCTTC.